This T cell receptor beta chain was sequenced during a study of blood T cells in healthy people across ages. Study-wide context: Through template switching, about one barcoded beta molecule was captured per two T cells, as measured in model experiments.

PCR was performed a second time for about 6 to 12 cycles using a sample-barcoded 5' primer and a J-beta primer mix. The template-switch adaptor, which had 12 random nucleotides, put a tag on each cDNA molecule. Via MiXCR, TCRdb re-called the 5' RACE reads, giving one row per CDR3 protein. The table records roughly 730,000 distinct CDR3 sequences, 56% of them present only once. Only a few counts were recorded for this clonotype. The antigen is undetermined. The study's findings and limits: The unknown donor CMV status may have confounded expanded clonotype changes. In these data, TCR beta diversity tracked strongly with naive T cell percentage.

CDR1 and CDR2 from the germline V gene are DFQATT and SNEGSKA (reference sequence). V was pared by 0 bases and J by 4 bases, with 1 base of the junction left unmatched. The CDR3 runs to 14 residues. Material: blood. The V call is TRBV20-1, the J call TRBJ2-1; TRBD2 matches at 9 bases. The receptor comes from a man aged 40-55 years in good health. The CDR3 nucleotides read TGCAGTGCTAGAGATCTAGCGGGATACAATGAGCAGTTCTTC. Protein product: CSARDLAGYNEQFF.